The T cell receptor beta chain under discussion was sequenced for a study of shared clonotypes between healthy human individuals. Regarding the study as a whole: Owing to a small donor count, the genetic and exposure-history diversity represented was limited.

Only in-frame clones appear in the TCRdb table, and some are missing; sequencing was by immunoSEQ multiplex PCR. This table has a few million clones, 95% appearing once. Germline V gene sequence: CDR1 SGHRS, CDR2 YFSETQ. The CDR3 covers 13 residues. The V end was cut by 4 bases, the J end by 2 bases, with 10 bases between. A remark on this clone: Its matching antigen is unknown.

The specimen was naive CD4+ T cells sorted from blood. Subset given: CD45RA+ positively selected. This sequence was found in a man younger than 35 in good health. The chain employs TRBV5-1 and TRBJ2-7; D remains unclear. The CDR3: CASSNTGPYEQYF. The CDR3 DNA is TGCGCCAGCAGCAACACCGGCCCCTACGAGCAGTACTTC.